A selection of T cell receptor beta chains follows, all from one sample in a study of beta chain features in type 1 diabetes. The data were produced by immunoSEQ multiplex PCR, yet TCRdb's version contains in-frame clones alone and is incomplete. The data contain a few hundred thousand clones, around 16% of them singletons. What was sequenced was naive CD4+ T cells from blood. The source of these receptors is a man aged 25 to 40 with type 1 diabetes. CDR3s include the opening cysteine and the closing phenylalanine or tryptophan. Each record gives: D gene, J gene, V gene, clone size, CDR3 protein, CDR3 DNA. D genes are given only for firm matches. Clone size is given for some rows only: seen once, a few or many times, or a class if the clone is expanded.

. TRBJ2-7 TRBV7-2 . CASIQGREQYF TGTGCCAGCATCCAGGGCCGCGAGCAGTACTTC
. TRBJ1-4 TRBV30 . CAWSVQADEKLFF TGTGCCTGGAGTGTACAGGCAGATGAAAAACTGTTTTTT
. TRBJ1-2 TRBV4-1 . CASSQGRAVVYGYTF TGCGCCAGCAGCCAAGGGAGGGCAGTTGTCTATGGCTACACCTTC
. TRBJ2-7 TRBV21-1 few CASSTQEQGSYEQYF TGTGCCAGCAGCACCCAAGAACAGGGCTCCTACGAGCAGTACTTC
TRBD2 TRBJ2-1 TRBV7-8 few CASSPGGDYLTSYNEQFF TGTGCCAGCAGCCCAGGAGGGGACTACCTGACTTCCTACAATGAGCAGTTCTTC
TRBD1 TRBJ1-2 TRBV28 . CASSGGTAYGYTF TGTGCCAGCAGCGGCGGGACAGCCTATGGCTACACCTTC
. TRBJ1-1 TRBV29-1 few CSVEDRNTEAFF TGCAGCGTTGAGGACAGGAACACTGAAGCTTTCTTT
TRBD2 TRBJ2-3 TRBV9 few CASSVAGGSTDTQYF TGTGCCAGCAGCGTAGCGGGAGGGAGCACAGATACGCAGTATTTT
TRBD1 TRBJ2-7 TRBV29-1 . CSVKSGTGAIEQYF TGCAGCGTTAAGTCCGGGACAGGGGCCATCGAGCAGTACTTC
. TRBJ1-1 TRBV29-1 few CSVTANTEAFF TGCAGCGTGACAGCGAACACTGAAGCTTTCTTT
TRBD1 TRBJ2-5 TRBV9 . CASRPGQEETQYF TGTGCCAGCAGACCAGGACAGGAAGAGACCCAGTACTTC
. TRBJ1-3 TRBV5-6 . CASSRSSGNTIYF TGTGCCAGCAGCCGGAGCTCTGGAAACACCATATATTTT
TRBD1 TRBJ2-2 TRBV4-1 few CASSQAPGTANTGELFF TGCGCCAGCAGCCAAGCCCCCGGGACAGCGAACACCGGGGAGCTGTTTTTT
. TRBJ2-5 TRBV7-8 . CASSGQTQYF TGTGCCAGCAGCGGGCAGACCCAGTACTTC
TRBD2 TRBJ2-1 TRBV2 . CANGPSGRAQFF TGTGCCAATGGTCCTAGCGGGAGGGCCCAGTTCTTC
TRBD2 TRBJ2-3 TRBV7-2 few CASSHGLAGDTQYF TGTGCCAGCAGCCACGGACTAGCGGGAGATACGCAGTATTTT
. TRBJ1-2 TRBV7-9 . CASSVPRLNYGYTF TGTGCCAGCAGCGTGCCAAGACTTAACTATGGCTACACCTTC
. TRBJ2-7 TRBV29-1 . CSVGGAYAVYEQYF TGCAGCGTTGGAGGGGCCTACGCAGTCTACGAGCAGTACTTC
TRBD1 TRBJ2-7 TRBV7-2 few CASSLGQGLNYEQYF TGTGCCAGCAGCTTAGGACAGGGGTTAAACTACGAGCAGTACTTC
. TRBJ2-3 TRBV7-2 few CASSLAPTDTQYF TGTGCCAGCAGCTTAGCCCCCACAGATACGCAGTATTTT
. TRBJ2-3 TRBV7-9 . CASSPVVATDTQYF TGTGCCAGCAGCCCTGTGGTAGCGACAGATACGCAGTATTTT
. TRBJ1-4 TRBV4-1 few CASSPGRATNEKLFF TGCGCCAGCAGCCCCGGCCGGGCAACTAATGAAAAACTGTTTTTT
. TRBJ2-1 TRBV5-1 few CASSLGQIYNEQFF TGCGCCAGCAGCTTGGGCCAGATTTACAATGAGCAGTTCTTC
TRBD1 TRBJ2-2 TRBV30 . CAWRGQPTGELFF TGTGCCTGGAGGGGACAGCCCACCGGGGAGCTGTTTTTT
. TRBJ2-1 TRBV29-1 . CSAGGSYNEQFF TGCAGCGCCGGTGGGTCCTACAATGAGCAGTTCTTC
TRBD2 TRBJ2-5 TRBV30 . CAWSVGLVVETQYF TGTGCCTGGAGTGTCGGACTAGTTGTAGAGACCCAGTACTTC
TRBD2 TRBJ2-1 TRBV7-9 . CASGLAGEDEQFF TGTGCCAGCGGACTAGCGGGAGAGGATGAGCAGTTCTTC
TRBD2 TRBJ2-3 TRBV29-1 few CSVPGGPSDTQYF TGCAGCGTCCCGGGAGGGCCATCAGATACGCAGTATTTT
. TRBJ1-1 TRBV9 few CASSSREGSNTEAFF TGTGCCAGCAGCTCCCGGGAGGGGTCGAACACTGAAGCTTTCTTT
. TRBJ1-2 TRBV7-9 few CASSAMSSGYTF TGTGCCAGCAGCGCTATGTCGAGTGGCTACACCTTC
TRBD1 TRBJ2-1 TRBV12-5 few CASGLVLGTGSNEQFF TGTGCTAGTGGTTTGGTATTGGGGACAGGGTCAAATGAGCAGTTCTTC
. TRBJ2-3 TRBV28 . CASARPEVDTQYF TGTGCCAGCGCCCGACCAGAAGTAGATACGCAGTATTTT
. TRBJ1-4 TRBV5-6 few CASSLDAWINEKLFF TGTGCCAGCAGCTTGGACGCTTGGATAAATGAAAAACTGTTTTTT
. TRBJ2-7 TRBV7-2 . CASSLGWQIYEQYF TGTGCCAGCAGCTTAGGGTGGCAGATCTACGAGCAGTACTTC
. TRBJ2-7 TRBV4-1 few CASSQDRQDVYEQYF TGCGCCAGCAGCCAAGACCGGCAGGACGTCTACGAGCAGTACTTC
. TRBJ1-4 TRBV5-6 . CASSLYPEKLFF TGTGCCAGCAGCTTGTACCCCGAAAAACTGTTTTTT
. TRBJ2-5 TRBV7-9 . CASSLVGDTRQETQYF TGTGCCAGCAGCTTAGTGGGCGACACCCGTCAAGAGACCCAGTACTTC
TRBD2 TRBJ2-3 TRBV14 few CASSQPTSSGRTDTQYF TGTGCCAGCAGCCAGCCCACCTCTAGCGGCAGAACAGATACGCAGTATTTT
TRBD1 TRBJ2-7 TRBV25-1 few CASSEVGQGAYEQYF TGTGCCAGCAGTGAAGTGGGACAGGGGGCCTACGAGCAGTACTTC
. TRBJ1-5 TRBV30 few CAWSVQGLGQPQHF TGTGCCTGGAGTGTACAGGGATTAGGTCAGCCCCAGCATTTT
. TRBJ2-7 TRBV15 few CATSTRRTGGGFYEQYF TGTGCCACCAGCACAAGGAGAACCGGAGGAGGGTTCTACGAGCAGTACTTC
. TRBJ2-5 TRBV5-1 . CASSSDLETQYF TGCGCCAGCAGCTCAGATTTAGAGACCCAGTACTTC
. TRBJ2-5 TRBV18 . CASSPGLIETQYF TGTGCCAGCTCACCAGGACTAATCGAGACCCAGTACTTC
. TRBJ2-2 TRBV28 . CASSFGSSGGGTGELFF TGTGCCAGCAGTTTCGGCTCTAGCGGAGGGGGAACCGGGGAGCTGTTTTTT
. TRBJ2-5 TRBV15 . CATSRGGAATQYF TGTGCCACCAGCAGGGGCGGTGCGGCGACCCAGTACTTC
. TRBJ1-1 TRBV25-1 few CASSESWAEAFF TGTGCCAGCAGTGAATCCTGGGCTGAAGCTTTCTTT
TRBD2 TRBJ2-1 TRBV29-1 few CSVARLAGLNEQFF TGCAGCGTTGCGAGGTTAGCGGGACTCAATGAGCAGTTCTTC
. TRBJ2-5 TRBV13 few CASSSTEGGETQYF TGTGCCAGCAGCTCTACCGAGGGTGGCGAGACCCAGTACTTC
. TRBJ2-5 TRBV11-2 . CASSFQSPETQYF TGTGCCAGCAGCTTTCAATCTCCAGAGACCCAGTACTTC
. TRBJ2-7 TRBV29-1 few CSASGEIAARSYEQYF TGCAGCGCCTCAGGGGAGATAGCGGCCCGATCCTACGAGCAGTACTTC
. TRBJ1-3 TRBV30 few CARGRSGGNTIYF TGTGCCCGTGGACGGTCCGGTGGAAACACCATATATTTT
. TRBJ2-7 TRBV20-1 . CSATLGNEQYF TGCAGTGCTACCCTTGGCAACGAGCAGTACTTC
. TRBJ2-1 TRBV11-1 . CASSTKVYSSYNEQFF TGTGCCAGCAGCACGAAAGTCTATAGCTCCTACAATGAGCAGTTCTTC
. TRBJ2-5 TRBV29-1 . CSVEDWQETQYF TGCAGCGTTGAAGACTGGCAAGAGACCCAGTACTTC
. TRBJ2-5 TRBV19 few CASSINGQETQYF TGTGCCAGTAGTATCAACGGACAAGAGACCCAGTACTTC
. TRBJ2-1 TRBV2 few CASSDAATNNEQFF TGTGCCAGCAGTGATGCGGCGACAAACAATGAGCAGTTCTTC
. TRBJ2-3 TRBV14 . CASSQDFATDTQYF TGTGCCAGCAGCCAAGATTTCGCCACAGATACGCAGTATTTT